This TCR beta chain came from a study of T-cell reconstitution after alpha-beta-depleted transplantation in children. Whole-study results and caveats: From newly produced T cells came most of the T-cell counts and diversity one year after transplant. Surviving thymic progenitors and recipient T cells were the source of high TCRbeta diversity at day 60 in some patients. There were reportedly several hundred expanded graft clones from which alpha-beta T cells came about two months after transplant.

A library of TCRbeta sequences, prepared with unique molecular identifiers, was generated. MiXCR, run by TCRdb on the PCR reads, gives a single entry per CDR3 protein. The table has hundreds of thousands of distinct CDR3 sequences, about 23% seen once; the top ten hold about 2.5%. This clonotype was seen at least ten times. Antigen: not known. Germline CDR1 and CDR2: SQVTM and ANQGSEA. Trimming stripped 6 bases from V and 3 bases from J, with 8 bases between. This CDR3 has 11 amino acids. The specimen comprised PBMCs, sampled before TCRalphabeta/CD19-depleted stem cell transplant. This receptor was identified in a girl under 10 years old with Fanconi anemia, due to receive a stem cell transplant. The chain couples TRBV29-1 to TRBJ1-1; D remains unclear. In DNA, the CDR3 is TGCAGCGTAGAGAGGGACACTGAAGCTTTCTTT. Protein sequence: CSVERDTEAFF.